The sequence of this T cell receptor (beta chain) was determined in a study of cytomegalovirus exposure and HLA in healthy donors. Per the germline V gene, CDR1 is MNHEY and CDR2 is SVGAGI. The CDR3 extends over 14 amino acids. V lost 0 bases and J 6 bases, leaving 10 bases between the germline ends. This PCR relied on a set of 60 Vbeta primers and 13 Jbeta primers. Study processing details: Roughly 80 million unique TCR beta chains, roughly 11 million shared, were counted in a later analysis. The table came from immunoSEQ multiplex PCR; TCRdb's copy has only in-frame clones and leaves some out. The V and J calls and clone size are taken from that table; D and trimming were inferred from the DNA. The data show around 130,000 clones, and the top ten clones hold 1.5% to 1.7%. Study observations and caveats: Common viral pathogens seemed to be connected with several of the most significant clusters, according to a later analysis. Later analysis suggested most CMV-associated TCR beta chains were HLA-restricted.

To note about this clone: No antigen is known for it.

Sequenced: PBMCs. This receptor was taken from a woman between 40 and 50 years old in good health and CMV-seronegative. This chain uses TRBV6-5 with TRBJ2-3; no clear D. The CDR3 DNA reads TGTGCCAGCAGTTACTCCCCGGGTCGGGATACGCAGTATTTT. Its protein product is CASSYSPGRDTQYF.